This T cell receptor beta chain was recovered during a study of T cells in Graves' hyperthyroidism and ophthalmopathy. Study information: Peripheral blood collection took place at initial diagnosis, before any treatment.

The CDR3 length is 14 residues. Germline loops: CDR1 SGDLS, CDR2 YYNGEE. V was clipped by 6 bases and J by 6 bases; unmatched bases: 9. TCR beta CDR3 sequences were amplified from RNA transcripts. TCR CDR3 underwent first-round RT-PCR with the HTBI primer set. A single record per CDR3 protein comes from TCRdb applying MiXCR to the multiplex PCR reads. The sample consists of approximately 370,000 distinct CDR3 sequences, 14% to 15% of them appearing once. For the diagnoses, clinical symptoms, serum thyroxine and TRAb, thyroid ultrasound and orbital computed tomography were used. The specimen sequenced was blood. The gene calls are TRBV9 and TRBJ2-1, with TRBD1 matching 7 bases. This TCR derives from a woman in her twenties or thirties with Graves' hyperthyroidism. The CDR3 is CASTQGQAANEQFF. The CDR3 nucleotides are TGTGCCAGCACCCAAGGACAGGCGGCCAATGAGCAGTTCTTC.